These 32 T cell receptor beta chains share one sample of origin, sequenced in a study of blood T cell repertoires in COVID-19. Produced via immunoSEQ multiplex PCR; TCRdb's table is partial and in-frame only. In the table there are under 200,000 clones, around 84% of which are singletons. Sequencing was performed on peripheral blood. Receptors originate from a man over 45 with active or convalescent COVID-19.

The chain uses TRBV19 and TRBJ2-7; a possible D gene is TRBD1 (6 bases). Trimming removed 5 bases at V and 5 bases at J, with 10 bases between. Germline-derived CDR1 and CDR2 are LNHDA and SQIVND (reference sequence). The CDR3 is made up of 12 amino acids. In nucleotides, the CDR3 is TGTGCCAGTAGTGTAACAGGGAACGAGCAGTACTTC. Translation gives CASSVTGNEQYF.

V is TRBV19 and J is TRBJ1-2; 7 bases are a match to TRBD1. Per germline, CDR1 LNHDA and CDR2 SQIVND (reference sequence). Germline trimming cut 3 bases from V and 7 bases from J; bases unmatched to any gene: 8. The CDR3 runs 14 residues. CDR3 sequence (DNA): TGTGCCAGTAGTATCTCCCATCGACAGGGTGGCTACACCTTC. Amino acid sequence: CASSISHRQGGYTF.

This clone was counted a few times. The chain recombines TRBV25-1 with TRBJ1-3, with D maybe TRBD1 (5 bases). Trimming took 1 base from V and 0 from J, leaving 10 bases between them. This CDR3 comprises 16 residues. From germline, CDR1 is MGHDK and CDR2 SYGVNS. CDR3 amino acids: CASSESRQFSGNTIYF. In nucleotides, the CDR3 is TGTGCCAGCAGTGAATCTCGACAGTTCTCTGGAAACACCATATATTTT.

The chain employs TRBV5-4 and TRBJ2-3, with 8 bases lining up with TRBD1. The CDR3 runs to 19 residues. V lost 3 bases, J lost 0 bases, and 15 bases stayed unmatched. Germline assignment: CDR1 SGHNT and CDR2 YYREEE (reference sequence). In nucleotides, the CDR3 is TGTGCCAGCAGCTCGTTGGGGGCAACCGGGACAGGAAGCACAGATACGCAGTATTTT. Protein product: CASSSLGATGTGSTDTQYF. The whole variable domain, filled in from reference TRBV5-4 and TRBJ2-3, reads ETGVTQSPTHLIKTRGQQVTLRCSSQSGHNTVSWYQQALGQGPQFIFQYYREEENGRGNFPPRFSGLQFPNYSSELNVNALELDDSALYLCASSSLGATGTGSTDTQYFGPGTRLTVL.

The chain employs TRBV6-6 and TRBJ1-5; the D gene is possibly TRBD1 (6 bases). The CDR3 has 14 amino acids. Germline-derived CDR1 and CDR2 are MNHNY and SVGAGI (reference sequence). Trimming cost V 5 bases and J 7 bases, with 15 bases left between them. CDR3 in amino acids: CASSPPGVEQPQHF. CDR3 nucleotides: TGTGCCAGCAGTCCCCCAGGGGTGGAACAGCCCCAGCATTTT.

V gene TRBV4-2 combines with J gene TRBJ2-7; TRBD1 agrees at 8 bases. The CDR3 length is 15 residues. The V segment lost 3 bases and the J segment 7 bases; nucleotides outside the gene matches: 11. Germline-derived CDR1 and CDR2 are LGHNA and YNFKEQ. The CDR3 DNA follows: TGTGCCAGCAGCCACGAACGCCAGGGGGCGCGGGAGCAGTACTTC. Translation gives CASSHERQGAREQYF.

The CDR3 bases are TGTGCCAGCAGCGAAGACAGGGTGGGGGTGAACACTGAAGCTTTCTTT. It encodes CASSEDRVGVNTEAFF. This chain links TRBV9 with TRBJ1-1, with 7 bases lining up with TRBD1. Germline CDR1 and CDR2: SGDLS and YYNGEE. There are 16 residues in the CDR3. V was clipped by 3 bases and J by 0 bases; unmatched bases: 8.

This clone was observed a single time. V is TRBV6-6 and J is TRBJ1-2, with D maybe TRBD1 (5 bases). Trimming took 6 bases from V and 4 from J, leaving 12 bases between them. CDR3 size: 13 residues. CDR1 and CDR2 (germline): MNHNY, SVGAGI (reference sequence). The CDR3 DNA is TGTGCCAGCAGCTCCGGACACATCTATGGCTACACCTTC. This sequence encodes CASSSGHIYGYTF.

This CDR3 is CASSRGTDYGYTF. In DNA form, the CDR3 reads TGCGCCAGCAGCCGAGGGACAGACTATGGCTACACCTTC. The rearrangement joins TRBV4-3 to TRBJ1-2; TRBD1 aligns across 7 bases. V trimming: 4 bases; J trimming: 3 bases; junction bases outside the gene matches: 2. CDR1 is LGHNA, CDR2 YSLEER, per germline. This CDR3 spans 13 amino acids.

This chain connects TRBV6-5 to TRBJ1-2, with 7 bases aligning to TRBD1. Losses at the gene ends were 4 bases for V and 7 bases for J; bases not matched to a gene: 6. The germline gives CDR1 MNHEY, CDR2 SVGAGI. The CDR3 contains 13 residues. CDR3 sequence reads: CASSLDRLSGYTF. The CDR3 nucleotides read TGTGCCAGCAGTTTGGACAGGTTAAGTGGCTACACCTTC.

The V gene is TRBV27, the J gene TRBJ1-5; tentatively, D is TRBD1 (5 bases). V was pared by 5 bases and J by 6 bases, with 14 bases between. The CDR3 spans 14 residues. CDR1 and CDR2 (germline): MNHEY, SMNVEV (reference sequence). CDR3 nucleotides: TGTGCCAGCAGTCCACTATGGGGGGGTCAGCCCCAGCATTTT. Its translation: CASSPLWGGQPQHF.

The chain links TRBV7-9 to TRBJ2-1; a possible D gene is TRBD1 (5 bases). This CDR3 spans 14 amino acids. Per the germline V gene, CDR1 is SEHNR and CDR2 is FQNEAQ (reference sequence). Trimming left V 1 base short and J 7 bases short, with 11 bases between. The CDR3 DNA follows: TGTGCCAGCAGCTTAGTTCCAGGGCGGAATGAGCAGTTCTTC. This codes for CASSLVPGRNEQFF.

The V call is TRBV7-9, the J call TRBJ2-5, with TRBD2 matching over 9 bases. The CDR3 runs 16 residues. V dropped 4 bases and J dropped 5; count of bases not matched to a gene: 11. The germline CDR1 and CDR2 sequences are SEHNR and FQNEAQ (reference sequence). DNA for the CDR3: TGTGCCAGCAGCTCTTCTCGCGGGGGGGCTTGGGAGACCCAGTACTTC. Translation gives CASSSSRGGAWETQYF. The variable domain in full, completed from reference TRBV7-9 and TRBJ2-5, reads DTGVSQNPRHKITKRGQNVTFRCDPISEHNRLYWYRQTLGQGPEFLTYFQNEAQLEKSRLLSDRFSAERPKGSFSTLEIQRTEQGDSAMYLCASSSSRGGAWETQYFGPGTRLLVL.

The chain joins TRBV19 to TRBJ2-1, with 7 bases fitting TRBD1. The CDR3 contains 14 residues. Per germline, CDR1 LNHDA and CDR2 SQIVND (reference sequence). V lost 6 bases, J lost 3 bases, and 5 bases stayed unmatched. The CDR3 region is CASSPGGSYNEQFF. CDR3 bases: TGTGCCAGTAGCCCAGGGGGAAGCTACAATGAGCAGTTCTTC. The whole variable domain, remainder taken from reference TRBV19 and TRBJ2-1, is DGGITQSPKYLFRKEGQNVTLSCEQNLNHDAMYWYRQDPGQGLRLIYYSQIVNDFQKGDIAEGYSVSREKKESFPLTVTSAQKNPTAFYLCASSPGGSYNEQFFGPGTRLTVL.

The V call is TRBV7-8, the J call TRBJ1-2, with TRBD1 matching 12 bases. The V gene's germline CDR1 is SGHVS and CDR2 FQNEAQ. The CDR3 length is 15 residues. The V and J ends lost 3 bases and 7 bases, in that order; junction bases with no gene match: 6. CDR3 bases: TGTGCCAGCAGCTTCCCCGGGACAGGGGGCCGTGGCTACACCTTC. It translates to CASSFPGTGGRGYTF.

The chain recombines TRBV5-1 with TRBJ2-5; possible D gene TRBD1, 6 bases. Germline CDR1 SGHRS, CDR2 YFSETQ. Trimming shortened V by 2 bases and J by 5 bases, and 13 bases separated the two germline ends. The CDR3 has 14 residues. The CDR3 DNA follows: TGCGCCAGCAGCTTATTCAGGGGCAGTGAGACCCAGTACTTC. Translated: CASSLFRGSETQYF.

The rearrangement links TRBV12-3 or TRBV12-4 to TRBJ1-5; no clear D gene. This CDR3 is 13 amino acids long. V was trimmed by 5 bases and J by 0 bases, leaving 5 bases between them. CDR3 coding DNA: TGTGCCAGCAGTCGGGATAGCAATCAGCCCCAGCATTTT. This encodes CASSRDSNQPQHF.

This chain joins TRBV24-1 and TRBJ2-5, with 7 bases fitting TRBD2. There are 12 residues in the CDR3. CDR1 is KGHDR, CDR2 SFDVKD, per germline. Losses at the gene ends were 12 bases for V and 4 bases for J; bases not matched to a gene: 7. In nucleotides, the CDR3 is TGTGCCTCCTCCCGGGGGGTAGAGACCCAGTACTTC. Its translation: CASSRGVETQYF.

The count of this clone is one. This chain uses TRBV3-1 (or the pseudogene TRBV3-2) with TRBJ2-5, with 9 bases aligning to TRBD2. Germline CDR1 LGHDT, CDR2 YNNKEL (reference sequence). V lost 1 base and J lost 0; bases outside the gene matches: 12. The CDR3 has 19 amino acids. The CDR3 is CASSQGRRSLAGNQETQYF. The CDR3 DNA follows: TGTGCCAGCAGCCAAGGGAGAAGGTCCCTAGCGGGGAACCAAGAGACCCAGTACTTC.

This chain joins TRBV6-5 and TRBJ1-2, with 7 bases matching TRBD1. CDR3 size: 16 residues. The J segment lost 5 bases and the V segment lost 1 base, leaving 10 bases of the junction unmatched. Germline V CDR1 and CDR2: MNHEY, SVGAGI. The CDR3 protein is CASSYYTGQVAYGYTF. CDR3 nucleotide sequence: TGTGCCAGCAGTTACTACACTGGACAGGTAGCTTATGGCTACACCTTC.

This rearrangement joins TRBV5-1 to TRBJ2-7; TRBD1 aligns across 7 bases. This CDR3 has 14 amino acids. V was clipped by 3 bases and J by 1 base; unmatched bases: 4. The germline CDR1 and CDR2 sequences are SGHRS and YFSETQ. The CDR3 loop is CASSSTGTSYEQYF. The DNA of the CDR3 is TGCGCCAGCAGCTCGACAGGGACATCCTACGAGCAGTACTTC.

The chain carries TRBV29-1 and TRBJ2-1; the D gene is possibly TRBD1 (5 bases). The CDR3 runs 12 residues. V gave up 8 bases and J gave up 2 bases, with 10 bases separating them. CDR1 is SQVTM and CDR2 is ANQGSEA in the germline V gene. The CDR3 coding sequence is TGCAGCACAGGACCCCCCTACAATGAGCAGTTCTTC. This encodes CSTGPPYNEQFF.

This rearrangement joins TRBV2 to TRBJ1-4, with D hard to call. The CDR3 is made up of 15 amino acids. V lost 5 bases and J 3 bases, leaving 13 bases between the germline ends. Germline CDR1 reads SNHLY; CDR2 reads FYNNEI. Here the CDR3 DNA reads TGTGCCAGCAGTCCGGCCCGGACTTCTAATGAAAAACTGTTTTTT. Translating it yields CASSPARTSNEKLFF.

In regard to this clone: One junction end disagrees with the germline gene, perhaps due to a read error. This CDR3 reads CASSLARDSKAHGTEAFF. The CDR3, as DNA: TGTGCCAGCAGCCTAGCTCGGGACAGTAAGGCCCATGGGACTGAAGCTTTCTTT. The gene calls are TRBV7-2 and TRBJ1-1; 7 bases match TRBD1. Germline-derived CDR1 and CDR2 are SGHTA and FQGNSA. The CDR3 has 18 amino acids.

This clone qualifies as large. The chain is built from TRBV27 and TRBJ1-2; D is ambiguous. The germline CDR1 and CDR2 sequences are MNHEY and SMNVEV (reference sequence). Trimming took off 8 bases at V and 3 bases at J, with 13 bases between the two ends. The CDR3 contains 13 residues. CDR3 amino acids: CASSQRTDYGYTF. CDR3 nucleotide sequence: TGTGCCAGCTCGCAGCGGACTGACTATGGCTACACCTTC.

The chain carries TRBV28 and TRBJ1-2; D perhaps matches TRBD1 (6 bases). Trimming removed 6 bases at V and 1 base at J, with 15 bases between. Germline assignment: CDR1 MDHEN and CDR2 SYDVKM. CDR3 length: 15 amino acids. The CDR3 reads CASRERTADNYGYTF. For the CDR3, the DNA is TGTGCCAGCAGGGAACGGACAGCCGATAACTATGGCTACACCTTC.

The rearrangement links TRBV7-6 to TRBJ2-7, with 12 bases aligning to TRBD2. This CDR3 comprises 16 residues. V shed 5 bases, J shed 7 bases, and the junction held 12 bases outside the gene matches. Germline-derived CDR1 and CDR2 are SGHVS and FNYEAQ. Here the CDR3 DNA reads TGTGCCAGCAGCAGGGGCCTAGCGGGAGGGCCAGGAGAGCAGTACTTC. It is translated as CASSRGLAGGPGEQYF.

The rearrangement uses TRBV15 and TRBJ1-4; D gene unclear. Trimming took off 0 bases at V and 8 bases at J, with 16 bases between the two ends. The CDR3 is 16 residues long. Germline values: CDR1 LNHNV, CDR2 YYDKDF (reference sequence). CDR3 in DNA: TGTGCCACCAGCAGAGACAGGTCCGGTACGGGAGAAAAACTGTTTTTT. Translation: CATSRDRSGTGEKLFF.

This chain uses TRBV7-9 with TRBJ1-1, with 7 bases lining up with TRBD1. V was pared by 5 bases and J by 4 bases, with 7 bases of the junction left unmatched. CDR1 SEHNR and CDR2 FQNEAQ come from the germline V gene (reference sequence). CDR3 size: 14 residues. The CDR3 here is CASSSRTGATEAFF. CDR3 DNA sequence: TGTGCCAGCAGCAGTAGGACAGGTGCCACTGAAGCTTTCTTT.

The V call is TRBV25-1, the J call TRBJ1-6, with TRBD1 as a possible D gene (6 bases). The V end was cut by 3 bases, the J end by 10 bases, with 13 bases between. Germline CDR1 MGHDK, CDR2 SYGVNS. CDR3 length: 14 residues. CDR3 DNA sequence: TGTGCCAGCAGTGACGTACAGGGCAGATCACCCCTCCACTTT. It is translated as CASSDVQGRSPLHF. Together with reference TRBV25-1 and TRBJ1-6, the CDR3 gives the full variable domain: EADIYQTPRYLVIGTGKKITLECSQTMGHDKMYWYQQDPGMELHLIHYSYGVNSTEKGDLSSESTVSRIRTEHFPLTLESARPSHTSQYLCASSDVQGRSPLHFGNGTRLTVT.

The chain recombines TRBV24-1 with TRBJ2-7, with 10 bases matching TRBD1. This CDR3 is built from 15 residues. Germline CDR1 is KGHDR and CDR2 is SFDVKD. Losses at the gene ends were 4 bases for V and 3 bases for J; bases not matched to a gene: 5. CDR3 residues: CATSDWTGGSYEQYF. CDR3 DNA: TGTGCCACCAGTGACTGGACAGGGGGAAGCTACGAGCAGTACTTC.

The J gene is TRBJ1-2, the V gene TRBV19; 9 positions match TRBD1. Trimming removed 4 bases from V and 4 bases from J; junction bases left unmatched: 4. The CDR3 extends over 14 amino acids. Germline-derived CDR1 and CDR2 are LNHDA and SQIVND (reference sequence). CDR3 nucleotides: TGTGCCAGTAGTACCCAGACAGGGGGCTATGGCTACACCTTC. Its translation is CASSTQTGGYGYTF. Drawing the rest from reference TRBV19 and TRBJ1-2, the complete variable domain is DGGITQSPKYLFRKEGQNVTLSCEQNLNHDAMYWYRQDPGQGLRLIYYSQIVNDFQKGDIAEGYSVSREKKESFPLTVTSAQKNPTAFYLCASSTQTGGYGYTFGSGTRLTVV.